This is a list of T cell receptor beta chains from one sample in a study of cytomegalovirus exposure and HLA in healthy donors. The data were produced by immunoSEQ multiplex PCR, yet TCRdb's version contains in-frame clones alone and is incomplete. This table holds around 150,000 clones, roughly 70% found once. The material sequenced was PBMCs. Receptor source: a woman aged 50 to 60 in good health and CMV-seropositive. Both conserved end residues are part of each CDR3. D genes are given only for firm matches. Clone size appears in some rows only: once, few, many, or a class for an expanded clone.

>NA|NA|TRBV5-1|TRBJ1-2
CASSLVSGGNYGYTF
TGCGCCAGCAGCTTGGTGTCAGGAGGTAACTATGGCTACACCTTC
>TRBD2|NA|TRBV7-8|TRBJ2-2
CASSLNSGGFLGLFF
TGTGCCAGCAGCTTAAATAGCGGGGGTTTTCTTGGGCTGTTTTTT
>NA|once|TRBV30|TRBJ1-4
CAWSDSSTEKLFF
TGTGCCTGGAGTGACTCTAGTACTGAAAAACTGTTTTTT
>TRBD1|NA|TRBV5-6|TRBJ2-7
CASSLLSTGAGREQYF
TGTGCCAGCAGCTTGCTTTCCACAGGGGCTGGACGGGAGCAGTACTTC
>NA|NA|TRBV21-1|TRBJ2-1
CASNGLREQFF
TGTGCCAGCAACGGACTGAGGGAGCAGTTCTTC
>NA|NA|TRBV5-1|TRBJ1-2
CASSPADRHGYTF
TGCGCCAGCAGCCCGGCCGACAGGCATGGCTACACCTTC
>NA|few|TRBV4-1|TRBJ1-5
CASSQPGQSQHF
TGCGCCAGCAGCCAACCCGGACAGTCCCAGCATTTT
>TRBD1|NA|TRBV7-9|TRBJ1-1
CASSSGGKEAFF
TGTGCCAGCAGCTCAGGGGGTAAGGAGGCTTTCTTT
>TRBD1|NA|TRBV29-1|TRBJ1-1
CSVDPTTGGAFF
TGCAGCGTTGATCCTACAACAGGGGGGGCTTTCTTT
>TRBD1|NA|TRBV9|TRBJ1-4
CASSPHSGQLTEKLFF
TGTGCCAGCAGCCCTCACTCGGGACAGCTTACGGAAAAACTGTTTTTT
>NA|few|TRBV5-1|TRBJ2-2
CASSLARTATNTGELFF
TGCGCCAGCAGCTTGGCTCGGACAGCTACGAACACCGGGGAGCTGTTTTTT
>NA|NA|TRBV27|TRBJ1-1
CASSLYDGGGEAFF
TGTGCCAGCAGTTTGTATGATGGAGGTGGTGAAGCTTTCTTT
>NA|NA|TRBV6-1|TRBJ2-7
CASSEAGHPGYEQYF
TGTGCCAGCAGTGAAGCCGGCCACCCGGGGTACGAGCAGTACTTC
>NA|NA|TRBV28|TRBJ1-4
CASSTPATNEKLFF
TGTGCCAGCAGCACCCCAGCAACTAATGAAAAACTGTTTTTT
>NA|NA|TRBV5-1|TRBJ1-1
CASNAGLGSLNTEAFF
TGCGCCAGCAACGCGGGACTCGGGTCTCTGAACACTGAAGCTTTCTTT
>TRBD1|NA|TRBV5-1|TRBJ2-7
CASSSPGQGANEQYF
TGCGCCAGCAGCTCCCCGGGACAGGGGGCAAACGAGCAGTACTTC
>TRBD1|NA|TRBV19|TRBJ2-4
CASGQATKYF
TGTGCCAGTGGACAGGCCACGAAGTACTTC
>NA|few|TRBV2|TRBJ2-5
CASRVSRNQETQYF
TGTGCCAGCCGGGTCTCGCGGAATCAAGAGACCCAGTACTTC